The clone carrying this T cell receptor beta chain was picked up a small number of times. Its cognate antigen is unknown. The sample comes from a study of early T cells in non-severe SARS-CoV-2 infection. Study-wide findings and caveats: CD4 and private specificities were missed by VDJdb matching, which favored anti-spike CD8 responses.

Unique molecular identifiers were added to individual cDNA molecules. TCRdb re-called the 5' RACE reads through MiXCR, storing one row per CDR3 protein. In the table there are under 35,000 distinct CDR3 sequences, 5.5% to 8% of which are singletons. The sequencing input was whole blood. The sequence was collected from an adult who was a healthcare worker with PCR-confirmed SARS-CoV-2 infection or an uninfected control (not recorded which).

For the CDR3, the DNA is TGTGCCAGCCGCCGGACACGGGACACCGGGGAGCTGTTTTTT. Translated: CASRRTRDTGELFF. The rearrangement uses TRBV2 and TRBJ2-2, with D possibly being TRBD1 (5 bases). CDR3 length equals 14 residues. The germline V and J ends were trimmed by 8 bases and 3 bases, with 13 bases remaining between them. Germline V gene data show CDR1 as SNHLY and CDR2 as FYNNEI.